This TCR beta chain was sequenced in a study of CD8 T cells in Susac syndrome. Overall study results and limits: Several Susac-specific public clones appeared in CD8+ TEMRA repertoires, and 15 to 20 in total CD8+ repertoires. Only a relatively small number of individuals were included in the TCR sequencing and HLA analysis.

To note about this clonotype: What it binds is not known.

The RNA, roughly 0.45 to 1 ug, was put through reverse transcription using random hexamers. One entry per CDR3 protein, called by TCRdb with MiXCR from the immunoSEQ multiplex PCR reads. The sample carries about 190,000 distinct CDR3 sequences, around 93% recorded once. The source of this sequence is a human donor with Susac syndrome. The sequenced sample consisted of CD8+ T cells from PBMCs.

CDR3 in amino acids: CASSWESDSNQPQHF. In DNA, the CDR3 is TGTGCCAGCAGCTGGGAGAGCGATAGCAATCAGCCCCAGCATTTT. The J gene is TRBJ1-5, the V gene TRBV7-2; D not resolved. The germline gives CDR1 SGHTA, CDR2 FQGNSA. The length of the CDR3 is 15 residues. The V and J ends lost 4 bases and 0 bases respectively, with 10 bases between them. Full variable domain (rest looked up from reference TRBV7-2 and TRBJ1-5): GAGVSQSPSNKVTEKGKDVELRCDPISGHTALYWYRQSLGQGLEFLIYFQGNSAPDKSGLPSDRFSAERTGGSVSTLTIQRTQQEDSAVYLCASSWESDSNQPQHFGDGTRLSIL.